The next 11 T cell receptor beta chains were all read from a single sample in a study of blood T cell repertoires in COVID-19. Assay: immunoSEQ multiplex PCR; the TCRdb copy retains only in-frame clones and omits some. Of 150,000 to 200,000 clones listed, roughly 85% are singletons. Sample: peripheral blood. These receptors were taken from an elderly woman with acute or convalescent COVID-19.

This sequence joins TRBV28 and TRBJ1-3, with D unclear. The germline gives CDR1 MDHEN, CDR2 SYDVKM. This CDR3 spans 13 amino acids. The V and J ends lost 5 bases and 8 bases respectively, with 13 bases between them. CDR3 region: CASSPPRTDTIYF. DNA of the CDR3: TGTGCCAGCAGTCCCCCACGTACGGACACCATATATTTT. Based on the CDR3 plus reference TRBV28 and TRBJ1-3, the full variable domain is DVKVTQSSRYLVKRTGEKVFLECVQDMDHENMFWYRQDPGLGLRLIYFSYDVKMKEKGDIPEGYSVSREKKERFSLILESASTNQTSMYLCASSPPRTDTIYFGEGSWLTVV.

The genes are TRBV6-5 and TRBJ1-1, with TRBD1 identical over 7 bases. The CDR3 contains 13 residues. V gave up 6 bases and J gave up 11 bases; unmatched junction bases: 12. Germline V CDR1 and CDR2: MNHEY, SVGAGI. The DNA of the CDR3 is TGTGCCAGCAGCGCCGGGACAGCCGTTTGGGCTTTCTTT. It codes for CASSAGTAVWAFF.

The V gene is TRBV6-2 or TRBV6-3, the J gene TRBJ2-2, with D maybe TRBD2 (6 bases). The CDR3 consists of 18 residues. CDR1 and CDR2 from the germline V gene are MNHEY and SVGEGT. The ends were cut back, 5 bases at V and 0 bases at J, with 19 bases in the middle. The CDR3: CASSLRRRDHSNTGELFF. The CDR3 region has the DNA TGTGCCAGCAGTCTAAGGCGGCGGGACCACTCGAACACCGGGGAGCTGTTTTTT.

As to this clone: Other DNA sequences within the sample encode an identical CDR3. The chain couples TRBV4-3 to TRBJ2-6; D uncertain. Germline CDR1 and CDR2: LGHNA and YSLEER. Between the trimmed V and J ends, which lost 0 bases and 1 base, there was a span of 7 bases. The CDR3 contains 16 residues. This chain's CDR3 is CASSQDRSSGANVLTF. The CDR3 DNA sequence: TGCGCCAGCAGCCAAGATCGGTCGTCTGGGGCCAACGTCCTGACTTTC.

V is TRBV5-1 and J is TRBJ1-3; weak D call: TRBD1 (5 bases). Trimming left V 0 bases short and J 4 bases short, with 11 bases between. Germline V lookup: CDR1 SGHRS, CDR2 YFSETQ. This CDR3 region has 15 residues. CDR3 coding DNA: TGCGCCAGCAGCTTGGGTGCAGGGTTAGGAAACACCATATATTTT. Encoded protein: CASSLGAGLGNTIYF.

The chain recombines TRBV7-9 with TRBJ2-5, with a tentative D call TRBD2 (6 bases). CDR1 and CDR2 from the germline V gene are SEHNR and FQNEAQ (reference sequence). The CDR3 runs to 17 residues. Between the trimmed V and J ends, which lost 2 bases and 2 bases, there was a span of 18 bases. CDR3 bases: TGTGCCAGCAGCTTAAGGAGGGTTAGCGGTTATCAAGAGACCCAGTACTTC. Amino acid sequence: CASSLRRVSGYQETQYF.

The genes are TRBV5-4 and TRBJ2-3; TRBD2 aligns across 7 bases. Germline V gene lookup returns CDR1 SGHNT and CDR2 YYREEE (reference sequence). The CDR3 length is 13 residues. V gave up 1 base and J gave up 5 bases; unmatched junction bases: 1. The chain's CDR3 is CASSLSGGDTQYF. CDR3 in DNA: TGTGCCAGCAGCTTGTCGGGAGGAGATACGCAGTATTTT.

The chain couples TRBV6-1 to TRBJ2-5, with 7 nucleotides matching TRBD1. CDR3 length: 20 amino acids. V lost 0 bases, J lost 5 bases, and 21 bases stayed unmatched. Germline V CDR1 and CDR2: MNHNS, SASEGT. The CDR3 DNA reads TGTGCCAGCAGTGAAGCGGAGGTCTTCGGGGCGACGAGGGGGCCGGAGACCCAGTACTTC. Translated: CASSEAEVFGATRGPETQYF.

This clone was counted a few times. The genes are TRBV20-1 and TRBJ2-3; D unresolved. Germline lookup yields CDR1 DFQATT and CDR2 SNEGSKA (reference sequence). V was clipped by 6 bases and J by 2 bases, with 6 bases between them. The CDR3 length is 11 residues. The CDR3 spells CSAHVTDTQYF. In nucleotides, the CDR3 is TGCAGTGCCCATGTCACAGATACGCAGTATTTT.

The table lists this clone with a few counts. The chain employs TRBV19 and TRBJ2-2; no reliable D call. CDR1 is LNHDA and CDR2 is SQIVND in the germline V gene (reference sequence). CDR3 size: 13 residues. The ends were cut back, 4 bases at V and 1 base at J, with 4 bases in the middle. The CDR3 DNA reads TGTGCCAGTAGTACAGGGAACACCGGGGAGCTGTTTTTT. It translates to CASSTGNTGELFF.

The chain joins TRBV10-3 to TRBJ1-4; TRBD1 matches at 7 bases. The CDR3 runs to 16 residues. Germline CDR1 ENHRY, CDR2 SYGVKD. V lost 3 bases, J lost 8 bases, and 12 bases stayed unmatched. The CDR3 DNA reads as TGTGCCATCAGTGAATCCGCAGACAGGGAGAGGGAAAAACTGTTTTTT. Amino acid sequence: CAISESADREREKLFF.